This T cell receptor beta chain was observed in a study of vaccination and CD4 T cells after COVID-19. Comments on this clonotype: The antigen remains unidentified.

The CDR3 spans 15 residues. Germline V gene lookup returns CDR1 SGHVS and CDR2 FQNEAQ. After removal of 5 bases from V and 5 bases from J, the junction contained 8 bases not matched to a gene. Treatment described: roughly 10-day PBMC culture with coronavirus spike peptide pools or control peptides (ViraFEST assay). CD4+ T cells that had been cultured provided DNA sequenced with the Oncomine TCR Beta short-read assay. TCRdb processed the PCR reads anew with MiXCR; each CDR3 protein has one entry. The data contain about 20,000 distinct CDR3 sequences, about 50% of them seen just once; the ten biggest clones take up roughly 6.2%.

The specimen sequenced was CD4+ T cells from blood, cultured in vitro. The chain uses TRBV7-8 and TRBJ1-3, with TRBD1 matching over 8 bases. This TCR was recovered from a human donor who had recovered from COVID-19. The CDR3 is CASSDGTGLRNTIYF. The CDR3 DNA follows: TGTGCCAGCAGCGACGGGACAGGATTACGAAACACCATATATTTT. Using reference TRBV7-8 and TRBJ1-3 for the parts outside the CDR3, the full variable domain is GAGVSQSPRYKVAKRGQDVALRCDPISGHVSLFWYQQALGQGPEFLTYFQNEAQLDKSGLPSDRFFAERPEGSVSTLKIQRTQQEDSAVYLCASSDGTGLRNTIYFGEGSWLTVV.